These T cell receptor beta chains were read from a single sample in a study of blood T cell repertoires in COVID-19. The method was immunoSEQ multiplex PCR; TCRdb's version includes in-frame clones alone and lacks a portion of them. The repertoire holds approximately 240,000 clones, with 80% to 95% as singletons. Sequencing was performed on peripheral blood. These TCRs come from a man aged 25-45 years with COVID-19, enrolled during active disease. The CDR3 runs from the conserved cysteine through the conserved F or W. Fields, in order: clone size, D gene, CDR3 length, J gene, V gene, CDR3 DNA, CDR3 protein. A D gene is named only where the DNA matches it firmly. Rows may omit the clone size; those that give it use once, few, many or a size class.

>.|TRBD2|17|TRBJ2-1|TRBV15
TGTGCCACCAGCAGGGAGACTAGCGGGGGGCCGCGCAATGAGCAGTTCTTC
CATSRETSGGPRNEQFF
>.|TRBD1|17|TRBJ1-4|TRBV6-4
TGTGCCAGCAGTGACCCGACAGGGTCCGGACTGTTTGAAAAACTGTTTTTT
CASSDPTGSGLFEKLFF
>.|.|15|TRBJ1-2|TRBV6-1
TGTGCCAGCAGTGAAGAATCAGGGATGGGCTATGGCTACACCTTC
CASSEESGMGYGYTF
>.|TRBD1|15|TRBJ2-7|TRBV23-1
TGCGCCAGCAGTCAACGGGGCAGGGGGCGATTAGAGCAGTACTTC
CASSQRGRGRLEQYF
>.|.|14|TRBJ1-2|TRBV9
TGTGCCAGCAGCGTAGGGTCCGGGATCTATGGCTACACCTTC
CASSVGSGIYGYTF
>.|TRBD1|15|TRBJ2-5|TRBV7-9
TGTGCCAGCAGCTTGCAGGGACAGGGGGAAGAGACCCAGTACTTC
CASSLQGQGEETQYF
>.|TRBD1|15|TRBJ1-4|TRBV5-1
TGCGCCAGCAGCGCTAGACAGGGAAACAATGAAAAACTGTTTTTT
CASSARQGNNEKLFF
>.|.|18|TRBJ1-4|TRBV12-2
TGTGCAAGTCGCTTAGTTATCCTGACAGGGCCAACTAATGAAAAACTGTTTTTT
CASRLVILTGPTNEKLFF
>.|.|15|TRBJ2-2|TRBV19
TGTGCCAGTTGTTTGGGGGGGGGCAGCACCGGGGAGCTGTTTTTT
CASCLGGGSTGELFF
>once|TRBD1|15|TRBJ1-4|TRBV19
TGTGCCAGTAGTATCGGAACAGGGGGGAGTGAAAAACTGTTTTTT
CASSIGTGGSEKLFF
>.|.|16|TRBJ2-2|TRBV7-6
TGTGCCAGCAGCTTAGGTGCGGGGCTGAACACCGGGGAGCTGTTTTTT
CASSLGAGLNTGELFF
>.|TRBD2|11|TRBJ2-5|TRBV2
TGTGCCAGCGGGGGGGAGGAGACCCAGTACTTC
CASGGEETQYF
>once|TRBD1|14|TRBJ1-5|TRBV27
TGTGCCAGCAGTTCTGACAGGGCCAATCAGCCCCAGCATTTT
CASSSDRANQPQHF
>once|TRBD2|15|TRBJ2-5|TRBV4-1
TGCGCCAGCAGCCAATCGTCGGGGGGCCAAGAGACCCAGTACTTC
CASSQSSGGQETQYF
>.|.|17|TRBJ1-6|TRBV7-5
TGTGTCAGAAGCTTAGGAGGGACAGGGGGCTATAATTCACCCCTCCACTTT
CVRSLGGTGGYNSPLHF
>.|.|17|TRBJ2-2|TRBV9
TGTGCCAGCAGCGTAGTCGAAGGGGCTCCTGTGGCCGGGGAGCTGTTTTTT
CASSVVEGAPVAGELFF
>.|TRBD1|17|TRBJ1-1|TRBV4-1
TGCGCCAGCAGCCAAGGGCGCGACAGGGGAAAGAACACTGAAGCTTTCTTT
CASSQGRDRGKNTEAFF
>.|TRBD1|13|TRBJ1-2|TRBV5-6
TGTGCCAGCAGCTTAAGCAGGGGGCAAGGCTACACCTTC
CASSLSRGQGYTF
>.|TRBD2|13|TRBJ2-1|TRBV9
TGTGCCAGCAGCGTAGGACTAGCGGGCGAGCAGTTCTTC
CASSVGLAGEQFF
>.|TRBD1|17|TRBJ1-6|TRBV19
TGTGCCAGTAGTGCCTTGACAGGGCTTGGGGGTAATTCACCCCTCCACTTT
CASSALTGLGGNSPLHF
>.|.|13|TRBJ1-2|TRBV5-1
TGCGCCAGCAGCTTGGAGTACGTAGATGGCTACACCTTC
CASSLEYVDGYTF
>.|.|17|TRBJ1-4|TRBV18
TGTGCCAGCTCACCCTCGCCAGGCTCACGGACTAATGAAAAACTGTTTTTT
CASSPSPGSRTNEKLFF
>few|.|14|TRBJ1-5|TRBV5-7
TGTGCCAGCAGCCCTCAGTGGTTTGATCAGCCCCAGCATTTT
CASSPQWFDQPQHF
>.|.|15|TRBJ2-7|TRBV2
TGTGCCAGCAGTGAAGCTGGGGGGGCCAGATACGAGCAGTACTTC
CASSEAGGARYEQYF
>once|.|16|TRBJ1-6|TRBV9
TGTGCCAGCAGCGCTCGGGGGAACACCTATAATTCACCCCTCCACTTT
CASSARGNTYNSPLHF
>.|.|14|TRBJ2-7|TRBV11-1
TGTGCCAGCAGCTTAGTCGAGTCTTCCTACGAGCAGTACTTC
CASSLVESSYEQYF
>.|.|14|TRBJ1-1|TRBV27
TGTGCCAGCACCACCGACAGGATCGGAGCTGAAGCTTTCTTT
CASTTDRIGAEAFF
>.|.|15|TRBJ2-2|TRBV11-1
TGTGCCAGCAGCTCCGGGACAACGAACACCGGGGAGCTGTTTTTT
CASSSGTTNTGELFF
>.|.|17|TRBJ1-3|TRBV19
TGTGCCAGTAGTATAGACCCGGGATCCCTCCCTGGAAACACCATATATTTT
CASSIDPGSLPGNTIYF
>.|.|15|TRBJ1-5|TRBV27
TGTGCCAGCAGTACGGGACTTCGGAGCAATCAGCCCCAGCATTTT
CASSTGLRSNQPQHF
>.|.|18|TRBJ2-7|TRBV4-1
TGCGCCAGCAGCCAAGTATTCCCGGGAGCTCCTGTCCCCTACGAGCAGTACTTC
CASSQVFPGAPVPYEQYF
>once|TRBD1|14|TRBJ1-4|TRBV27
TGTGCCAGCAGTCTCTGGACAGGAGAGGAAAAACTGTTTTTT
CASSLWTGEEKLFF
>.|.|11|TRBJ2-1|TRBV29-1
TGCAGCGTAGAACTGCCTAGCGAGCAGTTCTTC
CSVELPSEQFF
>once|.|16|TRBJ1-2|TRBV6-1
TGTGCCAGCAGTGAAGGACAATCAGCGGGCTACTATGGCTACACCTTC
CASSEGQSAGYYGYTF
>.|.|15|TRBJ2-1|TRBV19
TGTGCCAGTAAAGTCAGGGGACGCTCCTACAATGAGCAGTTCTTC
CASKVRGRSYNEQFF
>.|.|16|TRBJ1-5|TRBV3-1/TRBV3-2
TGTGCCAGCAGCCAAGTTTTAGGGGAAGGCAATCAGCCCCAGCATTTT
CASSQVLGEGNQPQHF
>.|.|15|TRBJ1-1|TRBV27
TGTGCCAGCTTTTTATTCAGGGGTGATAAGTTTGGAGCTTTCTTT
CASFLFRGDKFGAFF
>.|.|16|TRBJ2-2|TRBV6-4
TGTGCCAGCAGTGACTCCAGTAGGCAGGACACCGGGGAGCTGTTTTTT
CASSDSSRQDTGELFF
>.|.|17|TRBJ2-3|TRBV3-1/TRBV3-2
TGTGCCAGCAGCCAAGTCACTATGGCGTTTAGCACAGATACGCAGTATTTT
CASSQVTMAFSTDTQYF
>.|.|13|TRBJ2-1|TRBV19
TGTGCCAGTAGGGAGGGACTCTACAATGAGCAGTTCTTC
CASREGLYNEQFF
>.|.|15|TRBJ1-6|TRBV7-9
TGTGCCAGCAGCTTAGGATTTGGGGGGGGAACACCCCTCCACTTT
CASSLGFGGGTPLHF
>.|TRBD1|14|TRBJ1-2|TRBV5-3
TGTGCCAGAAGCTTGGGACAGGGGGGCGATGGCTACACCTTC
CARSLGQGGDGYTF
>.|.|16|TRBJ1-2|TRBV18
TGTGCCAGCTCACCAGACTCAGGGGAGCAGAACTATGGCTACACCTTC
CASSPDSGEQNYGYTF
>once|.|13|TRBJ1-1|TRBV5-6
TGTGCCAGCAGCTCCCCAGGGCTCACTGAAGCTTTCTTT
CASSSPGLTEAFF
>.|.|15|TRBJ2-3|TRBV30
TGTGCCTGGAGCCCAGAGTACAGGGTCACAGATACGCAGTATTTT
CAWSPEYRVTDTQYF
>.|TRBD1|14|TRBJ1-2|TRBV19
TGTGCCAGTAGACCGGGACAGACTAACTATGGCTACACCTTC
CASRPGQTNYGYTF
>.|TRBD2|16|TRBJ2-3|TRBV7-3
TGTGCCAGCAGCGCCAGACTAGCGCAGGGCACAGATACGCAGTATTTT
CASSARLAQGTDTQYF
>.|.|15|TRBJ1-3|TRBV7-2
TGTGCCAGCAGCTTATTACACAGCTCTGGAAACACCATATATTTT
CASSLLHSSGNTIYF
>.|TRBD1|15|TRBJ1-2|TRBV6-5
TGTGCCAGCAGTTCTCCAGGACAGGGAGGCTATGGCTACACCTTC
CASSSPGQGGYGYTF
>.|.|16|TRBJ1-3|TRBV6-5
TGTGCCAGCAGTTTACTTACAGGGAGCTCTGGAAACACCATATATTTT
CASSLLTGSSGNTIYF
>.|.|16|TRBJ1-3|TRBV9
TGTGCCAGCAGCCCCCCAGGGGTCACCTCTGGAAACACCATATATTTT
CASSPPGVTSGNTIYF
>.|.|16|TRBJ1-6|TRBV2
TGTGCCAGCGGCGTGCGAAGGACAGACATAGGGTCACCCCTCCACTTT
CASGVRRTDIGSPLHF
>.|.|16|TRBJ1-4|TRBV6-5
TGTGCCAGCAGTTACTCGATTGAGGGGCGGGAGGAAAAACTGTTTTTT
CASSYSIEGREEKLFF
>.|TRBD2|16|TRBJ2-3|TRBV19
TGTGCCAGTAGTATGCGGCCGGGGGGGCTCACAGATACGCAGTATTTT
CASSMRPGGLTDTQYF